This entry lists 20 T cell receptor beta chains sequenced from one sample in a study of graft-versus-host responses after intestinal transplantation (dated by TCRdb to about 2021). The label giving this sample's time point can be read as: cells obtained before transplantation from donor or recipient. The library was built by means of the immunoSEQ multiplex PCR assay. This is the immuneACCESS table as TCRdb keeps it, with only in-frame sequences that have V and J called. A part of the clones is gone; compared with another copy, unresolved V genes explain less than half, and the rest is unexplained. The sample table contains about 88,000 clones; only one count was recorded for around 90% of them. In total, the top ten clones hold approximately 0.35% of the sample. No antigen has been identified for these receptors. The sequences come from unstimulated CD4+ T cells sorted from spleen or lymph node cells, collected before transplant. The receptor set was obtained from a human donor who was the organ donor for an intestinal transplant.

V usage is TRBV9 and J usage is TRBJ2-5, with 8 bases fitting TRBD2. J gave up 6 bases and V 0 bases, and 4 bases lay outside the gene matches. Germline values: CDR1 SGDLS, CDR2 YYNGEE. The CDR3 is 14 amino acids. The CDR3 nucleotides read TGTGCCAGCAGCGTAGACGGTAGCGGGAAGACCCAGTACTTC. Encoded protein: CASSVDGSGKTQYF. Filled out from reference TRBV9 and TRBJ2-5, the complete variable domain reads DSGVTQTPKHLITATGQRVTLRCSPRSGDLSVYWYQQSLDQGLQFLIQYYNGEERAKGNILERFSAQQFPDLHSELNLSSLELGDSALYFCASSVDGSGKTQYFGPGTRLLVL.

This clone was detected once. The chain employs TRBV5-1 and TRBJ2-5; TRBD2 agrees at 8 bases. This CDR3 has 15 residues. Trimming cost V 3 bases and J 3 bases; bases outside gene matches: 7. CDR1 and CDR2 (germline): SGHRS, YFSETQ. The CDR3 nucleotides read TGCGCCAGCAGCTCCGGACTAGCAGATAAAGAGACCCAGTACTTC. Translating gives CASSSGLADKETQYF.

The V and J genes are TRBV10-3 and TRBJ2-7, with 7 bases identical to TRBD2. V lost 2 bases, J lost 3 bases, and 13 bases stayed unmatched. CDR1 and CDR2 from the germline V gene are ENHRY and SYGVKD. The CDR3 length is 17 residues. CDR3 in DNA: TGTGCCATCAGTGAGGCTCTGTCGTCTAGCGGACTCTACGAGCAGTACTTC. Protein product: CAISEALSSSGLYEQYF.

This chain uses TRBV19 with TRBJ1-5; 7 nucleotides agree with TRBD1. Germline CDR1 reads LNHDA; CDR2 reads SQIVND (reference sequence). Germline trimming cut 2 bases from V and 6 bases from J; bases unmatched to any gene: 10. This CDR3 comprises 16 residues. The CDR3 nucleotides are TGTGCCAGTAGTATAAATCCGACAGGGAAGGGTCAGCCCCAGCATTTT. It is translated as CASSINPTGKGQPQHF.

The gene calls are TRBV30 and TRBJ2-3, with D uncertain. Deletions cut 0 bases from V and 0 bases from J, with 13 bases between. The CDR3 is 16 residues long. From germline, CDR1 is GTSNPN and CDR2 SVGIG (reference sequence). Here the CDR3 reads CAWSVHVTGSTDTQYF. The CDR3 bases are TGTGCCTGGAGTGTACACGTAACCGGGAGCACAGATACGCAGTATTTT.

The V gene is TRBV2, the J gene TRBJ1-6, with D unclear. CDR1 is SNHLY, CDR2 FYNNEI, per germline. The germline V and J ends were trimmed by 7 bases and 4 bases, with 14 bases remaining between them. The CDR3 has 15 amino acids. The DNA of the CDR3 is TGTGCCAGCAAGAAGGGAACGGGGTATAATTCACCCCTCCACTTT. This translates into CASKKGTGYNSPLHF.

The chain employs TRBV23-1 and TRBJ1-6; TRBD1 might be the D (6 bases). TRBV23-1 is given ORF status, its function remaining uncertain. The CDR3 extends over 13 amino acids. The V end lost 2 bases, the J end lost 7 bases, and 6 bases lay between the germline ends. CDR3 sequence reads: CASSQTGNSPLHF. CDR3 bases: TGCGCCAGCAGTCAAACAGGGAATTCACCCCTCCACTTT.

V gene TRBV10-2 combines with J gene TRBJ2-7; no firm D call. Trimming removed 4 bases from V and 2 bases from J, with 9 bases in between. Germline loops: CDR1 WSHSY, CDR2 SAAADI. The CDR3 sequence is 13 residues long. In DNA form, the CDR3 reads TGCGCCAGCAGTGCCCCAGTCCCCTACGAGCAGTACTTC. This sequence encodes CASSAPVPYEQYF.

This sequence joins TRBV9 and TRBJ2-3, with 11 bases aligning to TRBD2. The CDR3 covers 15 residues. CDR1 is SGDLS and CDR2 is YYNGEE in the germline V gene. Germline trimming cut 0 bases from V and 5 bases from J; bases unmatched to any gene: 2. CDR3: CASSVVGTSGDTQYF. CDR3 coding DNA: TGTGCCAGCAGCGTAGTTGGGACTAGCGGAGATACGCAGTATTTT.

This clone has just one count. This rearrangement joins TRBV7-3 to TRBJ2-1, with 13 bases that match TRBD2. The CDR3 runs to 18 residues. The ends lost 5 bases at V and 1 base at J; junction bases unmatched: 8. Germline V gene data show CDR1 as SGHTA and CDR2 as FQGTGA. The CDR3, as DNA: TGTGCCAGCAGCATCGGGACTAGCGGGGTTTCGTCCTACAATGAGCAGTTCTTC. Translation: CASSIGTSGVSSYNEQFF.

The CDR3 DNA sequence: TGTGCCAGCAGCTTCTCTTCGGGACAGAGCTACGAGCAGTACTTC. Protein product: CASSFSSGQSYEQYF. The chain uses TRBV7-9 and TRBJ2-7; TRBD1 aligns across 7 bases. The CDR3 is 15 residues long. CDR1 is SEHNR and CDR2 is FQNEAQ in the germline V gene (reference sequence). Germline trimming cut 3 bases from V and 3 bases from J; bases unmatched to any gene: 8.

Remarks on this clone: This specimen includes other DNA sequences encoding the same CDR3. The CDR3 nucleotides are TGTGCCAGCAGCTTCTCTAGGACAGGGGAGGCTGGAAACACCATATATTTT. Amino acids: CASSFSRTGEAGNTIYF. This rearrangement joins TRBV7-9 to TRBJ1-3; TRBD1 matches at 9 bases. Germline values: CDR1 SEHNR, CDR2 FQNEAQ (reference sequence). This CDR3 region has 17 residues. Trimming cost V 3 bases and J 2 bases; bases outside gene matches: 8.

The chain carries TRBV19 and TRBJ1-6; 12 bases agree with TRBD1. This CDR3 spans 13 amino acids. CDR1 is LNHDA and CDR2 is SQIVND in the germline V gene (reference sequence). Trimming took 9 bases from V and 10 from J; bases not matched to a gene: 4. CDR3 DNA: TGTGCCAGACCGGGACAGGGGGCGTCACCCCTCCACTTT. This sequence encodes CARPGQGASPLHF.

The chain has TRBV7-3 and TRBJ2-3; 7 positions agree with TRBD1. Germline V gene sequence: CDR1 SGHTA, CDR2 FQGTGA. The CDR3 consists of 15 residues. Trimming removed 5 bases from V and 3 bases from J; junction bases left unmatched: 8. The CDR3 region is CASSLNRGWTDTQYF. Written as DNA, the CDR3 is TGTGCCAGCAGCCTAAACAGGGGTTGGACAGATACGCAGTATTTT. Together with reference TRBV7-3 and TRBJ2-3, the CDR3 gives the full variable domain: GAGVSQTPSNKVTEKGKYVELRCDPISGHTALYWYRQSLGQGPEFLIYFQGTGAADDSGLPNDRFFAVRPEGSVSTLKIQRTERGDSAVYLCASSLNRGWTDTQYFGPGTRLTVL.

The rearrangement links TRBV10-3 to TRBJ2-1; TRBD2 matches 12 bases. This CDR3 spans 15 amino acids. CDR1 is ENHRY and CDR2 is SYGVKD in the germline V gene. The ends lost 7 bases at V and 7 bases at J; junction bases unmatched: 8. CDR3 loop: CAITSSSGGVNEQFF. In DNA form, the CDR3 reads TGTGCCATCACGTCGTCTAGCGGGGGGGTGAATGAGCAGTTCTTC.

The CDR3 is CAKYDRNTEAFF. The CDR3 bases are TGTGCCAAATATGACAGGAACACTGAAGCTTTCTTT. The rearrangement uses TRBV2 and TRBJ1-1, with D possibly TRBD1 on 5 matching bases. Deletions cut 10 bases from V and 1 base from J, with 10 bases between. Germline CDR1 is SNHLY and CDR2 is FYNNEI. The CDR3 sequence is 12 residues long.

The chain couples TRBV27 to TRBJ1-4; 10 bases match TRBD1. Germline loops: CDR1 MNHEY, CDR2 SMNVEV (reference sequence). V shed 11 bases and J 6 bases; nucleotides not matched to a gene: 15. This CDR3 spans 16 amino acids. The CDR3 sequence: CAGLSKLGTGDEKLFF. CDR3 DNA: TGTGCCGGACTCTCCAAGTTGGGGACAGGGGATGAAAAACTGTTTTTT.

The chain uses TRBV30 and TRBJ2-3, with 9 bases lining up with TRBD2. V lost 8 bases to trimming and J lost 0 bases; unmatched junction nucleotides: 15. This CDR3 is built from 17 residues. The germline gives CDR1 GTSNPN, CDR2 SVGIG (reference sequence). CDR3 region: CAKSASGAFASTDTQYF. CDR3 DNA sequence: TGTGCCAAATCGGCTAGCGGGGCCTTTGCTAGCACAGATACGCAGTATTTT.

The chain uses TRBV2 and TRBJ1-1; 7 bases fit TRBD1. V shed 6 bases, J shed 8 bases, and the junction held 6 bases outside the gene matches. CDR3 length equals 12 residues. The germline gives CDR1 SNHLY, CDR2 FYNNEI. CDR3 sequence reads: CASSQTGREAFF. CDR3 nucleotides: TGTGCCAGCAGCCAGACAGGGAGGGAAGCTTTCTTT.

V usage is TRBV19 and J usage is TRBJ2-5; D remains unclear. CDR3 length equals 11 residues. Germline-derived CDR1 and CDR2 are LNHDA and SQIVND (reference sequence). V was trimmed by 10 bases and J by 3 bases, leaving 9 bases between them. The CDR3 DNA reads TGTGCCACCCGGGTTAAAGAGACCCAGTACTTC. This sequence encodes CATRVKETQYF.